These 8 T cell receptor beta chains originate from one sample sequenced in a study of molecular identifiers for immune sequencing clone quantification. TCRdb ran MiXCR on the PCR reads and lists one entry per CDR3 protein. Of under 800,000 distinct CDR3 sequences in the sample, over 25% were seen once. Source material: naive CD8+ T cells from blood, with Jurkat cell RNA spiked in. As to subset: FACS-sorted CD8+CD4-CCR7+CD45RA+ naive T cells. These TCRs come from a human donor in good health. Some libraries in this study had Jurkat cell RNA spiked in.

This clonotype showed up many times. The CDR3 DNA reads TGTGCCAGCGCCACAGATACGCAGTATTTT. The encoded protein is CASATDTQYF. The chain carries TRBV7-9 and TRBJ2-3; D gene unclear. This CDR3 is 10 amino acids long. Germline V gene lookup returns CDR1 SEHNR and CDR2 FQNEAQ (reference sequence). Deletions cut 8 bases from V and 2 bases from J, with 2 bases between.

Turning to this clonotype: This clone may be a read error of a much larger clone one base away. The chain employs TRBV19 and TRBJ2-7; no definite D call. Germline values: CDR1 LNHDA, CDR2 SQIVND (reference sequence). The CDR3 extends over 13 amino acids. This CDR3 reads CASKGPEFYEQNF. In DNA, the CDR3 is TGTGCCAGTAAGGGTCCGGAATTCTACGAGCAGAACTTC.

The chain is built from TRBV11-3 and TRBJ2-1; 11 bases align to TRBD2. The CDR3 totals 14 residues. CDR1 SGHNT and CDR2 YENEEA come from the germline V gene. V dropped 8 bases and J dropped 10; count of bases not matched to a gene: 10. For the CDR3, the DNA is TGTGCCAGCCCCTTTAGCGGGGGGGCAAGGGAGCAGTTCTTC. It encodes CASPFSGGAREQFF.

In the case of this clonotype: Since a much larger clone is just one base distant, this may be a read error. J is TRBJ2-7 and V is TRBV9, with D perhaps matching TRBD1 (5 bases). The CDR3 spans 19 residues. Germline CDR1 is SGDLS and CDR2 is YYNGEE. The chain's CDR3 is CVSSVGDNVGPISSYEQYF. The DNA for the CDR3 is TGTGTCAGCAGCGTAGGCGATAATGTGGGGCCCATCAGCTCCTACGAGCAGTACTTC.

Of note for this clonotype: Because the CDR3 is missing its conserved closing phenylalanine or tryptophan, this is likely a read error. CDR3 amino acids: CSAIRSGEAFS. The DNA for the CDR3 is TGCAGCGCCATAAGGTCGGGTGAAGCTTTCTCT. The chain combines TRBV29-1 with TRBJ1-1; D is uncertain. The V end was cut by 7 bases, the J end by 7 bases, with 13 bases between. Germline V gene sequence: CDR1 SQVTM, CDR2 ANQGSEA. The CDR3 loop spans 11 amino acids.

This clonotype was observed a handful of times. This may stem from a read error, because a much larger clone lies one nucleotide away. The V call is TRBV6-6, the J call TRBJ2-7, with D perhaps TRBD1 or TRBD2 (5 bases each). Germline assignment: CDR1 MNHNY and CDR2 SVGAGI (reference sequence). The CDR3 is made up of 11 amino acids. The CDR3 nucleotides read TGTGCCGGCAGTTACGCAGGGAGAGCGTACTTC. It encodes CAGSYAGRAYF.

The chain combines TRBV9 with TRBJ2-3; TRBD2 is a possible D gene (5 bases). The CDR3 totals 17 residues. Germline V gives CDR1 SGDLS, CDR2 YYNGEE. The V end was cut by 4 bases, the J end by 4 bases, with 22 bases between. The CDR3 bases are TGTGCCAGCAGCCTAGCTACGACTCCCCTCGGGGCAGATACGCAGTATTTT. Translated, it gives CASSLATTPLGADTQYF.

A single count supports this clonotype. A much larger clonotype is one base distant, so this may be a read error. CDR3 coding DNA: TGTGCCGGCAGAACACTAGGAATCACAGATACGCAGTATTTT. Its protein is CAGRTLGITDTQYF. The V and J genes are TRBV6-5 and TRBJ2-3, with a possible D match to TRBD2 (5 bases). The CDR3 consists of 14 residues. CDR1 MNHEY and CDR2 SVGAGI come from the germline V gene.